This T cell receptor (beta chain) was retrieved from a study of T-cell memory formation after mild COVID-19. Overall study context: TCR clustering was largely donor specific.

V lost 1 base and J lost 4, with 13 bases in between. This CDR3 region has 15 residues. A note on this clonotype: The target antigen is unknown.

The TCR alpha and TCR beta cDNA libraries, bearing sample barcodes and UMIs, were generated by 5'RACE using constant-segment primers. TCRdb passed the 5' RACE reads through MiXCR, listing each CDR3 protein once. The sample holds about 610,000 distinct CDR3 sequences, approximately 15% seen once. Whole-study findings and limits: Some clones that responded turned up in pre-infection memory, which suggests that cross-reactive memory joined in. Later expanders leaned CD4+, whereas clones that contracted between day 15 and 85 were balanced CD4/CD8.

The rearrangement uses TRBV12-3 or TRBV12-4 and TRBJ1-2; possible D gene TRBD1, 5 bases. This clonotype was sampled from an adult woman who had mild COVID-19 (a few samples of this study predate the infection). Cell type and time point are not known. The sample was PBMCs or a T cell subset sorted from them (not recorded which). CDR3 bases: TGTGCCAGCAGTTTAGAGGCAGGGCTCTCCTATGGCTACACCTTC. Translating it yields CASSLEAGLSYGYTF.